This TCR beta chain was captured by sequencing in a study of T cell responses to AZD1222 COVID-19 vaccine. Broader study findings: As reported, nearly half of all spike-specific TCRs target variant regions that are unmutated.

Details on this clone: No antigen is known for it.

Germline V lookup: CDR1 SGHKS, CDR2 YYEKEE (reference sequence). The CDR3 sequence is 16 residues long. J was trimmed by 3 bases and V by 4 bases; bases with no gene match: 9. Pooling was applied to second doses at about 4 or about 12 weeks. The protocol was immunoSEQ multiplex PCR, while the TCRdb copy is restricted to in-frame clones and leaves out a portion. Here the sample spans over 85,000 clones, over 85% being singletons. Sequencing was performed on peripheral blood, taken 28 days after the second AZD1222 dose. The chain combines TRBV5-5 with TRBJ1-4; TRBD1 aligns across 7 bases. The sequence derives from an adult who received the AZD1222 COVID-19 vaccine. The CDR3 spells CASSPLTGRANEKLFF. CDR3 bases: TGTGCCAGCAGCCCCCTGACAGGGAGGGCTAATGAAAAACTGTTTTTT.